Presented here are 12 T cell receptor beta chains from one specimen sequenced in a study of OX40 agonist ivuxolimab in advanced cancers. The method was immunoSEQ multiplex PCR; TCRdb's version includes in-frame clones alone and lacks a portion of them. The table includes 73,000 or so clones, about 86% detected once. Sequenced here: CD4+ or CD8+ T cells sorted from blood, sampled in a trial of the OX40 agonist ivuxolimab. The source is an adult with an advanced solid tumor such as melanoma, head and neck, liver or kidney cancer.

In its sample, this clone was seen once. This chain links TRBV5-1 with TRBJ2-1; D remains ambiguous. The CDR3 sequence is 15 residues long. CDR1 and CDR2 (germline): SGHRS, YFSETQ. V shed 5 bases and J shed 1 base, with 13 bases lying between them. The DNA for the CDR3 is TGCGCCAGCAGAGGATCCCGTGGTTCCTACAATGAGCAGTTCTTC. Its protein is CASRGSRGSYNEQFF.

The rearrangement uses TRBV28 and TRBJ1-3, with TRBD1 matching over 7 bases. Germline CDR1 is MDHEN and CDR2 is SYDVKM. J was trimmed by 5 bases and V by 5 bases; bases with no gene match: 12. The CDR3 sequence is 16 residues long. In DNA form, the CDR3 reads TGTGCCAGCAGTACCGGGACAGTCGGGATGAGAAACACCATATATTTT. This gives the protein CASSTGTVGMRNTIYF.

This sequence joins TRBV29-1 and TRBJ2-3, with 8 bases aligning to TRBD1. Trimming at V came to 6 bases and at J to 4 bases, leaving 6 bases not matched to a gene. The CDR3 spans 13 residues. Germline V gives CDR1 SQVTM, CDR2 ANQGSEA. Written as DNA, the CDR3 is TGCAGCGTCAGGGGGCAGGAATCAGATACGCAGTATTTT. The encoded protein is CSVRGQESDTQYF.

The chain uses TRBV7-2 and TRBJ2-1, with 12 bases aligning to TRBD2. Germline values: CDR1 SGHTA, CDR2 FQGNSA. The length of the CDR3 is 17 residues. Trimming cost V 1 base and J 9 bases; bases outside gene matches: 10. CDR3 sequence reads: CASSLVGGLAGGAEQFF. In DNA, the CDR3 is TGTGCCAGCAGCTTAGTAGGCGGCCTAGCGGGGGGGGCTGAGCAGTTCTTC. The full variable domain, completed using reference TRBV7-2 and TRBJ2-1, is GAGVSQSPSNKVTEKGKDVELRCDPISGHTALYWYRQSLGQGLEFLIYFQGNSAPDKSGLPSDRFSAERTGGSVSTLTIQRTQQEDSAVYLCASSLVGGLAGGAEQFFGPGTRLTVL.

V is TRBV4-3 and J is TRBJ2-3; D is ambiguous. Germline-derived CDR1 and CDR2 are LGHNA and YSLEER. V was pared by 1 base and J by 0 bases, with 8 bases between. The CDR3 totals 15 residues. CDR3: CASSQGSFSTDTQYF. As DNA, the CDR3 is TGCGCCAGCAGCCAAGGTAGCTTTAGCACAGATACGCAGTATTTT.

The chain uses TRBV11-2 and TRBJ2-2, with D hard to call. Germline-derived CDR1 and CDR2 are SGHAT and FQNNGV. The CDR3 is 14 amino acids. V was pared by 3 bases and J by 1 base, with 6 bases between. The CDR3 protein is CASSFSENTGELFF. In DNA, the CDR3 is TGTGCCAGCAGCTTTTCCGAGAACACCGGGGAGCTGTTTTTT.

The rearrangement uses TRBV7-8 and TRBJ1-4, with D perhaps TRBD1 (5 bases). Germline CDR1 and CDR2: SGHVS and FQNEAQ. This CDR3 is built from 15 residues. Trimming left V 5 bases short and J 8 bases short, with 18 bases between. CDR3 bases: TGTGCCAGCAGCGAAATCATGGGGCTAGGGGAAAAACTGTTTTTT. Translation gives CASSEIMGLGEKLFF.

A few counts support this clone. V usage is TRBV2 and J usage is TRBJ2-3; D gene ambiguous. CDR3 size: 14 residues. CDR1 is SNHLY and CDR2 is FYNNEI in the germline V gene. V lost 2 bases to trimming and J lost 4 bases, with 10 bases between them. CDR3 sequence reads: CASSESLWADTQYF. The CDR3 DNA reads TGTGCCAGCAGTGAATCTCTTTGGGCAGATACGCAGTATTTT.

Here the CDR3 DNA reads TGTGCCAGCAGCCCGGGGGCCACAATACAAAACTATGGCTACACCTTC. Amino acids: CASSPGATIQNYGYTF. The genes are TRBV7-2 and TRBJ1-2; the D gene is possibly TRBD1 (6 bases). The length of the CDR3 is 16 residues. The V end was cut by 5 bases, the J end by 2 bases, with 18 bases between. In germline, CDR1 is SGHTA, CDR2 FQGNSA.

The sample holds one count of this clone. This chain joins TRBV19 and TRBJ2-5, with D tentatively TRBD1 (6 bases). Germline CDR1 and CDR2: LNHDA and SQIVND (reference sequence). The V end lost 4 bases, the J end lost 5 bases, and 11 bases lay between the germline ends. The CDR3 sequence is 13 residues long. The DNA of the CDR3 is TGTGCCAGTAGTACCCACAGGGCTGAGACCCAGTACTTC. It translates to CASSTHRAETQYF.

This chain joins TRBV7-9 and TRBJ1-2; the D gene is possibly TRBD1 (5 bases). V was trimmed by 5 bases and J by 8 bases, leaving 12 bases between them. This CDR3 has 12 residues. Germline loops: CDR1 SEHNR, CDR2 FQNEAQ (reference sequence). CDR3 region: CASSPQGRGYTF. CDR3 bases: TGTGCCAGCAGCCCCCAGGGACGGGGCTACACCTTC.

The chain combines TRBV28 with TRBJ1-4; 10 positions match TRBD1. The CDR3 spans 14 residues. Per the germline V gene, CDR1 is MDHEN and CDR2 is SYDVKM. Trimming cost V 6 bases and J 8 bases; bases outside gene matches: 6. This CDR3 is CASRWGQGREKLFF. The CDR3 DNA follows: TGTGCCAGCAGGTGGGGACAGGGGCGGGAAAAACTGTTTTTT.